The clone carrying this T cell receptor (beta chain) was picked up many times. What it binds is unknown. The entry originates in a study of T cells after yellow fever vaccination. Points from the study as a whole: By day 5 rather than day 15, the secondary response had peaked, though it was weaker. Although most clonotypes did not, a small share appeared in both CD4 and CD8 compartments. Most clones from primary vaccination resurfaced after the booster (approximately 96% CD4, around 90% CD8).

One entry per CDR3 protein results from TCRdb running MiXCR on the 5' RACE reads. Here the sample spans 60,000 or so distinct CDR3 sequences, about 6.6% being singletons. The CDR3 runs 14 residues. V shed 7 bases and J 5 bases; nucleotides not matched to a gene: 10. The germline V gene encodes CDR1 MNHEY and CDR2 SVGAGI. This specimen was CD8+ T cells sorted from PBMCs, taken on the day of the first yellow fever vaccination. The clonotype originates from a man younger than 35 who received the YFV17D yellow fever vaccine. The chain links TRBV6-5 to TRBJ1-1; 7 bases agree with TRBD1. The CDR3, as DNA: TGTGCCAGCAAGCCCGACAGGGAGGAGACTGAAGCTTTCTTT. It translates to CASKPDREETEAFF.